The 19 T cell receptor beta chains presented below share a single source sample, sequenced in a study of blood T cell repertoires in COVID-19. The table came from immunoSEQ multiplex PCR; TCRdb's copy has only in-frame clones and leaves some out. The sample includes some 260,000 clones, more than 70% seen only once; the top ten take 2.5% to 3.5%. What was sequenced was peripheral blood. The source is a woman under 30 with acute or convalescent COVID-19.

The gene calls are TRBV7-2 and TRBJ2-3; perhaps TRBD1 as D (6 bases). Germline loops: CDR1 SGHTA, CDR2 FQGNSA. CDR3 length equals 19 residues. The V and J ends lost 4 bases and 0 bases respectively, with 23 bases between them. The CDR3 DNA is TGTGCCAGCAGCTCAGATCGGGACATAATTTTTCCTAGCACAGATACGCAGTATTTT. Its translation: CASSSDRDIIFPSTDTQYF. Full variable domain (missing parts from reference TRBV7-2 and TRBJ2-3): GAGVSQSPSNKVTEKGKDVELRCDPISGHTALYWYRQSLGQGLEFLIYFQGNSAPDKSGLPSDRFSAERTGGSVSTLTIQRTQQEDSAVYLCASSSDRDIIFPSTDTQYFGPGTRLTVL.

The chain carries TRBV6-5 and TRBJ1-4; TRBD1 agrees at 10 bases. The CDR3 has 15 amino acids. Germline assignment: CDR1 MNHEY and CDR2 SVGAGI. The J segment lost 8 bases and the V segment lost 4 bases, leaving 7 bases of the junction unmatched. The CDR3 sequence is CASSFFGQGGEKLFF. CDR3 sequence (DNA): TGTGCCAGCAGTTTCTTCGGACAGGGGGGGGAAAAACTGTTTTTT.

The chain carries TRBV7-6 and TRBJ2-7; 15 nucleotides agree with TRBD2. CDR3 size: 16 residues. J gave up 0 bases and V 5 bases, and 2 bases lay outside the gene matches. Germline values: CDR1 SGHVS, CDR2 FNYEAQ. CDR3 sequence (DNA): TGTGCCAGCAGCGAGGGACTAGCGGGAGGCTCCTACGAGCAGTACTTC. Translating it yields CASSEGLAGGSYEQYF.

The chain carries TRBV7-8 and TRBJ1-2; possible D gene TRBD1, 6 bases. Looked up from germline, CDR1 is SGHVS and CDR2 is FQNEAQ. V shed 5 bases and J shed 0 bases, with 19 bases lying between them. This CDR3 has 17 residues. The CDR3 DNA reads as TGTGCCAGCAGCCCCCTCCCGGGACAAGAAGCTAACTATGGCTACACCTTC. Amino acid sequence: CASSPLPGQEANYGYTF.

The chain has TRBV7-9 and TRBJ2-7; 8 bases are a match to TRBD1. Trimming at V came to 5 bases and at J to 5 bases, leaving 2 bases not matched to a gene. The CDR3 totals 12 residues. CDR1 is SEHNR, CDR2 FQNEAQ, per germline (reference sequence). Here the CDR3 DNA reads TGTGCCAGCAGCCTGACAGGGGACGAGCAGTACTTC. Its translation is CASSLTGDEQYF.

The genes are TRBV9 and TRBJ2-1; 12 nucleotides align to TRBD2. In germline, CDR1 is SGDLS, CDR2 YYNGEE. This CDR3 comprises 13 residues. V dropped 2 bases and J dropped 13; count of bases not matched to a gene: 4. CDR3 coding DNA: TGTGCCAGCAGCGTTCGTGGACTAGCGGGACAGTTCTTC. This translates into CASSVRGLAGQFF.

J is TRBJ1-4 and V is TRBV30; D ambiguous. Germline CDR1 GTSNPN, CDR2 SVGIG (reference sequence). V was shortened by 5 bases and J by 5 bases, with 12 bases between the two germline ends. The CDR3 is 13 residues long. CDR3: CAWDETGNEKLFF. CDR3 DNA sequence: TGTGCCTGGGACGAGACTGGCAATGAAAAACTGTTTTTT.

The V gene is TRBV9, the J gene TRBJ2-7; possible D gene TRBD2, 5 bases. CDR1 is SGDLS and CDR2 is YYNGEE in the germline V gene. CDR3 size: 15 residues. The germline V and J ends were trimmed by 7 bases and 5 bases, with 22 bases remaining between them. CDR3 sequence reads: CASSRSEGTLDEQYF. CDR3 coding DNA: TGTGCCAGCTCCAGAAGCGAGGGAACTTTGGACGAGCAGTACTTC.

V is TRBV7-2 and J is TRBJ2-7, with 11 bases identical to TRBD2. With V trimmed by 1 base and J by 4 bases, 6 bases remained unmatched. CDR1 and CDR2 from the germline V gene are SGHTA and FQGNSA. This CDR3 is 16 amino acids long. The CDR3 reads CASSLDPGLAEYEQYF. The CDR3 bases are TGTGCCAGCAGCTTAGATCCGGGACTAGCGGAATACGAGCAGTACTTC. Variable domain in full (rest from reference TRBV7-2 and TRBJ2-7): GAGVSQSPSNKVTEKGKDVELRCDPISGHTALYWYRQSLGQGLEFLIYFQGNSAPDKSGLPSDRFSAERTGGSVSTLTIQRTQQEDSAVYLCASSLDPGLAEYEQYFGPGTRLTVT.

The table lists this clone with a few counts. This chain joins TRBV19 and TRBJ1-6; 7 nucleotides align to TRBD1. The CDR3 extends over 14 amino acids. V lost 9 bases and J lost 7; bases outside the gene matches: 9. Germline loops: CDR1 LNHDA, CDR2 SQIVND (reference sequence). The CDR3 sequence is CASRTGQLNSPLHF. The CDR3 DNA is TGTGCCAGCAGAACGGGACAGTTAAATTCACCCCTCCACTTT.

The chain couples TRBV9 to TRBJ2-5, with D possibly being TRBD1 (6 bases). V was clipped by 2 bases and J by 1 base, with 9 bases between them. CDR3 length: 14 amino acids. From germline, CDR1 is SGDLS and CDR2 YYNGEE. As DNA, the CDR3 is TGTGCCAGCAGCGTGGGGACACTCCAAGAGACCCAGTACTTC. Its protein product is CASSVGTLQETQYF.

CDR3 DNA: TGTGCCTGGAGTGTACTAGAAGACGAGCAGTACTTC. Residues: CAWSVLEDEQYF. The chain uses TRBV30 and TRBJ2-7; a weak D match, TRBD2 (5 bases). Per the germline V gene, CDR1 is GTSNPN and CDR2 is SVGIG (reference sequence). The CDR3 extends over 12 amino acids. V was clipped by 0 bases and J by 5 bases, with 8 bases between them. Looking up the rest from reference TRBV30 and TRBJ2-7 gives the full variable domain: SQTIHQWPATLVQPVGSPLSLECTVEGTSNPNLYWYRQAAGRGLQLLFYSVGIGQISSEVPQNLSASRPQDRQFILSSKKLLLSDSGFYLCAWSVLEDEQYFGPGTRLTVT.

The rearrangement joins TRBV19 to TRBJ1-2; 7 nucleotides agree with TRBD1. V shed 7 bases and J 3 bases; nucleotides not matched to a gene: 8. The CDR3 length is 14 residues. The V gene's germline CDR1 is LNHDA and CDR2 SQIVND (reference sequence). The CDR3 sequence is CASKGTAAYYGYTF. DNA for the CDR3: TGTGCCAGTAAAGGGACAGCTGCTTACTATGGCTACACCTTC.

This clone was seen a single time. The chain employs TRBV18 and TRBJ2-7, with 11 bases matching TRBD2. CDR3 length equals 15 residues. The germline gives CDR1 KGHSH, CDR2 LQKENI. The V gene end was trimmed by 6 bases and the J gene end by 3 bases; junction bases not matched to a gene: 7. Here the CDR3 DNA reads TGTGCCAGCTCGACGACTAGCGGGACCAACTACGAGCAGTACTTC. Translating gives CASSTTSGTNYEQYF. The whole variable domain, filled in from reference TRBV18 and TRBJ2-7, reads NAGVMQNPRHLVRRRGQEARLRCSPMKGHSHVYWYRQLPEEGLKFMVYLQKENIIDESGMPKERFSAEFPKEGPSILRIQQVVRGDSAAYFCASSTTSGTNYEQYFGPGTRLTVT.

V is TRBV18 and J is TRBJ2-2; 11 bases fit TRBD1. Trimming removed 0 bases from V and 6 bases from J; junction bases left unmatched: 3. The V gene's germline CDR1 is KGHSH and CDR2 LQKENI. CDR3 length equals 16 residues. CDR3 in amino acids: CASSPPAGQGAGELFF. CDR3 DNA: TGTGCCAGCTCACCACCAGCGGGACAGGGGGCCGGGGAGCTGTTTTTT. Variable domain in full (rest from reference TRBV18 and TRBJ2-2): NAGVMQNPRHLVRRRGQEARLRCSPMKGHSHVYWYRQLPEEGLKFMVYLQKENIIDESGMPKERFSAEFPKEGPSILRIQQVVRGDSAAYFCASSPPAGQGAGELFFGEGSRLTVL.

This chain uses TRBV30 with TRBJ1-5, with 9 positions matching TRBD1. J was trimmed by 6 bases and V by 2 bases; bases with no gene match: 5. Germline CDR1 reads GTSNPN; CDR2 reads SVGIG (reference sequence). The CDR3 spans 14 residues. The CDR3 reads CAWSYGQGSQPQHF. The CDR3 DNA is TGTGCCTGGAGTTACGGACAGGGGAGTCAGCCCCAGCATTTT. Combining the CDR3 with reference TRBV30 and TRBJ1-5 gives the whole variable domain SQTIHQWPATLVQPVGSPLSLECTVEGTSNPNLYWYRQAAGRGLQLLFYSVGIGQISSEVPQNLSASRPQDRQFILSSKKLLLSDSGFYLCAWSYGQGSQPQHFGDGTRLSIL.

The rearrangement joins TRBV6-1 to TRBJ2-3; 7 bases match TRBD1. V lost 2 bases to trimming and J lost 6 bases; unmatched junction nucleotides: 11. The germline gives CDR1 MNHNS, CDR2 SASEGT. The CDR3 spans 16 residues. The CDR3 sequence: CASSERQGLPPDTQYF. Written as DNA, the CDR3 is TGTGCCAGCAGTGAACGACAGGGTCTCCCCCCGGATACGCAGTATTTT.

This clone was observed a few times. The CDR3 protein is CASSITGTGYNEQFF. DNA for the CDR3: TGTGCCAGTAGTATAACCGGGACAGGTTACAATGAGCAGTTCTTC. The chain is built from TRBV19 and TRBJ2-1; TRBD1 matches at 8 bases. The germline gives CDR1 LNHDA, CDR2 SQIVND (reference sequence). The CDR3 sequence is 15 residues long. V trimming: 2 bases; J trimming: 4 bases; junction bases outside the gene matches: 4.

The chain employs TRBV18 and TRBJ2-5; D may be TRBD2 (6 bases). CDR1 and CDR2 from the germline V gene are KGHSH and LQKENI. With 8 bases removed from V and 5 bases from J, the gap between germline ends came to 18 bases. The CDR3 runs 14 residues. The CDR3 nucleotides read TGTGCCAGCCGTCGAAGGGGAGCGGGTGAGACCCAGTACTTC. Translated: CASRRRGAGETQYF.